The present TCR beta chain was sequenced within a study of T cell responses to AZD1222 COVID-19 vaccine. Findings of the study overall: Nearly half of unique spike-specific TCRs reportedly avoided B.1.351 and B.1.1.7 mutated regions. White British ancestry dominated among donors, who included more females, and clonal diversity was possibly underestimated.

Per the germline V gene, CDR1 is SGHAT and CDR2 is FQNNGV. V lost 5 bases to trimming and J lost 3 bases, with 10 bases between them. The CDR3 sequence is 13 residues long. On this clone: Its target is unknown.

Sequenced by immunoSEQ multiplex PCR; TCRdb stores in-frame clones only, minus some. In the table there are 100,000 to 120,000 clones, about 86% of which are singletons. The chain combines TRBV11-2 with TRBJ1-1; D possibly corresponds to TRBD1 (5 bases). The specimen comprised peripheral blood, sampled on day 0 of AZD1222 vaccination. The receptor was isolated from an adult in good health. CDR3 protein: CASSPGAHTEAFF. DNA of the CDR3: TGTGCCAGCAGCCCTGGGGCACACACTGAAGCTTTCTTT.